This is a list of T cell receptor beta chains from one sample in a study of blood T cell repertoires in COVID-19. The assay was immunoSEQ multiplex PCR, and TCRdb's table has in-frame clones only and misses some. The data show roughly 250,000 clones, approximately 86% seen once. Sequencing was done on a sample of peripheral blood. The receptor set was obtained from a man aged 60 to 75 who had recovered from COVID-19. Each CDR3 is given with its conserved first and last residue. The order of the fields is clone size, V gene, D gene, J gene, CDR3 DNA, CDR3 protein. The D gene is left open where the match is weak. Clone size, where shown, is once, few, many, or a class for clones that have expanded.

.,TRBV7-9,TRBD2,TRBJ2-1,TGTGCCAGCAGCATTAGCGGGGGCGGGAGTGAGCAGTTCTTC,CASSISGGGSEQFF
.,TRBV11-2,TRBD2,TRBJ2-7,TGTGCCAGCGGCCTGGCGGGGGGCGCCTCCTACGAGCAGTACTTC,CASGLAGGASYEQYF
few,TRBV5-1,.,TRBJ2-7,TGCGCCAGCAGCTTGTGGGTGGGCAGCCGCGGGGAGCAGTACTTC,CASSLWVGSRGEQYF
.,TRBV12-5,.,TRBJ2-7,TGTGCTAGTGGTTTGTCCCCGAGGATATACGAGCAGTACTTC,CASGLSPRIYEQYF
.,TRBV9,.,TRBJ1-1,TGTGCCAGCAGCGTAGCGATAGGACAGCTCTCGAACACTGAAGCTTTCTTT,CASSVAIGQLSNTEAFF
.,TRBV6-5,.,TRBJ2-5,TGTGCCAGCAGCCCACCGGGAGAGACCCAGTACTTC,CASSPPGETQYF
once,TRBV3-1/TRBV3-2,TRBD1,TRBJ1-6,TGTGCCAGCAGCCTAAGAGAGACAGGGGCAAGGAATTCACCCCTCCACTTT,CASSLRETGARNSPLHF
once,TRBV13,.,TRBJ2-7,TGTGCCAGCAGCTTAGGGGACACTACCTTTTTAGAGCAGTACTTC,CASSLGDTTFLEQYF
.,TRBV5-6,.,TRBJ2-3,TGTGCCAGCAGCTATAGACAGCAAGATACGCAGTATTTT,CASSYRQQDTQYF
.,TRBV5-1,TRBD1,TRBJ2-2,TGCGCCAGCAGCTTGACAGGGGACATCACCGGGGAGCTGTTTTTT,CASSLTGDITGELFF
.,TRBV15,TRBD1,TRBJ1-5,TGTGCCACCAGCAGGGGACAGCAATTTCAGCCCCAGCATTTT,CATSRGQQFQPQHF
few,TRBV13,TRBD1,TRBJ2-7,TGTGCCAGCAGCTTCCGACAGGGGGGATCGGAGCAGTACTTC,CASSFRQGGSEQYF
few,TRBV11-2,.,TRBJ2-2,TGTGCCAGCAGCTTGGCAGGGGATTTTTTCGGGGAGCTGTTTTTT,CASSLAGDFFGELFF
.,TRBV28,.,TRBJ1-5,TGTGCCAGCAGTTTGTTTACAGCTCATAGCAATCAGCCCCAGCATTTT,CASSLFTAHSNQPQHF
once,TRBV7-2,.,TRBJ1-1,TGTGCCAGCAGCCCGCGGGTGGACGGAACGACTGAAGCTTTCTTT,CASSPRVDGTTEAFF
.,TRBV5-1,.,TRBJ1-2,TGCGCCAGCAGCGTTGACAGGATGGTCTACACCTTC,CASSVDRMVYTF